This TCR beta chain is drawn from a study of glioma-infiltrating T cells. Regarding the study as a whole: Tissue-blood divergence was below expectation in non-neoplastic patients, above in gliomas. Very few CDR3 sequences were shared between tissue and blood.

The iRepertoire nested amplicon-rescue multiplex PCR amplified TCR alpha and beta CDR3s from RNA. For one-step reverse transcription and amplification, roughly 85-450 ng of tissue mRNA or PBMC total RNA was used. TCRdb ran MiXCR on the multiplex PCR reads and lists one entry per CDR3 protein. This repertoire shows roughly 16,000 distinct CDR3 sequences, roughly 64% found once; its top ten account for approximately 42%. Concerning this clonotype itself: The antigen is not known.

Germline CDR1 MNHNY, CDR2 SVGAGI (reference sequence). V was pared by 0 bases and J by 2 bases, with 4 bases of the junction left unmatched. The CDR3 sequence is 17 residues long. The V call is TRBV6-6, the J call TRBJ2-2, with 9 nucleotides matching TRBD2. The origin of this receptor is a human donor with low-grade glioma or glioblastoma, undergoing nonglioma brain surgery, or in good health (not recorded which). What was sequenced was glioma tissue, nonneoplastic brain tissue, or PBMCs (not recorded which). The CDR3 DNA reads TGTGCCAGCAGTTACTCCGCTAGCGGGACTAACACCGGGGAGCTGTTTTTT. This gives the protein CASSYSASGTNTGELFF.